This T cell receptor (beta chain) was sequenced during a study of shared clonotypes between healthy human individuals. Repertoires were generated with immunoSEQ multiplex PCR, while TCRdb's copy carries only in-frame clones and drops some. This sample yields about 1.9 million clones, of which about 94% are seen a single time; approximately 1.7% belongs to the top ten. CD8 cells regarded as naive lacked CD45RO, were positively chosen for CCR7, and omitted terminally differentiated effector memory CD45RA+ cells. After removal of 5 bases from V and 3 bases from J, the junction contained 11 bases not matched to a gene. Germline-derived CDR1 and CDR2 are SGHAT and FQNNGV. The CDR3 length is 18 residues.

The sequenced sample was naive CD8+ T cells from PBMCs. The TCR originated in a man between 18 and 29 years old in good health. Some clones in this sample may be carry-over from other donors' samples. The chain has TRBV11-2 and TRBJ2-1; 12 positions agree with TRBD2. CDR3 protein: CASSPRVVLAGGYNEQFF. CDR3 nucleotides: TGTGCCAGCAGCCCACGGGTAGTACTAGCGGGAGGCTACAATGAGCAGTTCTTC.